The sequence of this T cell receptor (beta chain) was determined in a study of blood T cell repertoires in COVID-19. Study-level information: Both acute and convalescent COVID-19 samples were obtained from the United States, Italy and Spain. Sample material is recorded as cDNA or gDNA derived from T cells, B-cell-depleted T cells, or PBMCs.

Authors' methods: Reference gene primers were amplified, and this amplification served to estimate nucleated cell counts. Repertoires were generated with immunoSEQ multiplex PCR, while TCRdb's copy carries only in-frame clones and drops some. The V and J calls and clone size are taken from that table; D and trimming were inferred from the DNA. The sample includes 150,000 or so clones, about 88% seen only once; the top ten take 25% to 30%. Germline CDR1 is SGHDN and CDR2 is FVKESK. The CDR3 covers 16 residues. Trimming left V 1 base short and J 6 bases short, with 19 bases between. This receptor was taken from a man aged 55 to 69 with acute or convalescent COVID-19. The chain links TRBV14 to TRBJ2-7, with D tentatively TRBD1 (6 bases). The sample comprised peripheral blood. In DNA, the CDR3 is TGTGCCAGCAGCCAAGTAACGCAGAGGGACAATGGCGAGCAGTACTTC. It yields the protein CASSQVTQRDNGEQYF.